This T cell receptor (beta chain) derives from a study of CD8 T cells in ankylosing spondylitis (dated by TCRdb to the late 2010s). For context, the study as a whole: The study profiled T cell receptor beta repertoires in healthy donors and ankylosing spondylitis patients to find disease-linked TCR variants. In total, the full study cohort was made up of roughly 100 healthy donors and approximately 24 ankylosing spondylitis patients. Peripheral blood was sampled, and synovial fluid was also collected from ankylosing spondylitis patients. The investigation overall reported the following: Blood from ankylosing spondylitis patients appeared to be characterized by a TCR beta motif composed of about eight highly homologous amino acid variants. Significant enrichment of the disease-linked clones was reported in matched synovial fluid samples from ankylosing spondylitis patients. The disease-linked clones showed a CD8+ phenotype and occurred at relatively low frequencies in peripheral blood. Some TCR beta motif variants had previously been reported in synovial fluid and blood of reactive arthritis patients, which suggested common disease-initiation mechanisms.

The instrument was an Illumina HiSeq 2500. Quantitative 5'-RACE with molecular barcodes was used to prepare TCR beta libraries. In the paper's pipeline: A new computational method, built on a probabilistic model of VDJ rearrangement, was used to identify disease-linked TCR variants. TCRdb took the public reads, trimmed them with fastp at Q25, ran MiXCR for clone calling and kept in-frame beta chains. Every entry covers one CDR3 protein and lists the most common genes and DNA from its rows. The V and J calls and clone size are TCRdb's, not the authors'. The table for this sample lists about 540,000 distinct CDR3 sequences; 9.5% to 15% of them were counted only once. The ten biggest clones cover 6.5% to 7% of the sample. This clonotype was observed many times. It has no known antigen specificity. No base quality information exists; no much larger clone differs at one position. The CDR3 spans 14 residues, from the cysteine through the phenylalanine. Left in the record is the CDR3 DNA by itself, 42 bases read in frame from the first base. The germline V gene (reference sequence) sets CDR1 to DFQATT and CDR2 to SNEGSKA. From V the trimming removes 5 bases and from J it removes 4 bases, while the gene matches leave 9 bases of the junction unaccounted for.

The sequence links TRBV20-1 to TRBJ2-7; a stretch of 9 junction bases matches TRBD1. Sequencing used blood, either unsorted or a sorted T cell fraction (not recorded which). This sequence originates from a male donor with ankylosing spondylitis. The CDR3 protein: CSADPGQGLYEQYF. The nucleotide sequence is TGCAGTGCTGACCCGGGACAGGGTCTATACGAGCAGTACTTC.